Reported below is one TCR beta chain. CDR3 length equals 13 residues. Trimming left V 3 bases short and J 3 bases short, with 6 bases between. The V gene's germline CDR1 is SGHAT and CDR2 FQNNGV. Some clones are missing from TCRdb's copy, which holds only in-frame ones; the method was immunoSEQ multiplex PCR. Here the sample spans about 280,000 clones, around nine tenths being singletons. This specimen comes from a study of blood T cell repertoires in COVID-19. The chain joins TRBV11-2 to TRBJ1-3; no definite D call. Sequenced material: peripheral blood. This TCR came from a woman between 65 and 79 years old with COVID-19, enrolled during active disease. The CDR3 sequence is CASSLRLGNTIYF. The CDR3 bases are TGTGCCAGCAGCTTGCGCCTTGGAAACACCATATATTTT. Full variable domain (missing parts from reference TRBV11-2 and TRBJ1-3): EAGVAQSPRYKIIEKRQSVAFWCNPISGHATLYWYQQILGQGPKLLIQFQNNGVVDDSQLPKDRFSAERLKGVDSTLKIQPAKLEDSAVYLCASSLRLGNTIYFGEGSWLTVV.